The TCR beta chain described here comes from a study of monozygotic twins with inflammatory bowel disease. After re-calling the 5' RACE reads, TCRdb lists one entry per CDR3 protein, DNA absent. Its clone listing holds 420,000 or so distinct CDR3 sequences. Germline-derived CDR1 and CDR2 are SEHNR and FQNEAQ (reference sequence). CDR3 length: 16 residues. The rearrangement uses TRBV7-9 and TRBJ2-7; TCRdb designates TRBD2, a call that cannot be tested without DNA. Sequencing was carried out using blood. The TCR was taken from a human donor with ulcerative colitis or Crohn's disease, or a healthy co-twin of an affected twin (not recorded which). The CDR3 region is CASSLAASGIGHEQYF.